The sequence of this TCR beta chain was determined in a study of T cell responses to AZD1222 COVID-19 vaccine. Libraries were prepared by immunoSEQ multiplex PCR; TCRdb keeps only in-frame clonotypes and omits some of them. This table holds roughly 120,000 clones, about nine tenths found once. V gave up 0 bases and J gave up 6 bases; unmatched junction bases: 5. The CDR3 runs 14 residues. Per the germline V gene, CDR1 is SGHNT and CDR2 is YYREEE (reference sequence). The V call is TRBV5-4, the J call TRBJ2-7; 8 bases fit TRBD2. The receptor comes from an adult in good health. Sequences were derived from peripheral blood, sampled on day 0 of MenACWY control vaccination. In nucleotides, the CDR3 is TGTGCCAGCAGCTTGGTCAGCGGGAGCTCCGAGCAGTACTTC. Protein sequence: CASSLVSGSSEQYF.